A single sample is the source of the 32 T cell receptor beta chains below, sequenced in a study of blood T cell repertoires in COVID-19. Assay used: immunoSEQ multiplex PCR; TCRdb lists only in-frame clones, some missing. Among approximately 300,000 clones listed, over 75% were seen once. The material sequenced was peripheral blood. Source of these receptors: a woman younger than 45 with COVID-19, enrolled during active disease.

This clone was recorded once. V usage is TRBV9 and J usage is TRBJ2-5, with 7 bases that match TRBD2. The CDR3 sequence is 14 residues long. In germline, CDR1 is SGDLS, CDR2 YYNGEE. V dropped 0 bases and J dropped 1; count of bases not matched to a gene: 0. CDR3 residues: CASSVASGQETQYF. CDR3 nucleotide sequence: TGTGCCAGCAGCGTAGCTAGCGGCCAAGAGACCCAGTACTTC.

The chain carries TRBV6-5 and TRBJ1-4; D remains ambiguous. V lost 4 bases and J lost 0, with 6 bases in between. Germline-derived CDR1 and CDR2 are MNHEY and SVGAGI. The CDR3 sequence is 14 residues long. CDR3: CASSSVATNEKLFF. In DNA form, the CDR3 reads TGTGCCAGCAGTTCGGTTGCAACTAATGAAAAACTGTTTTTT.

J is TRBJ2-3 and V is TRBV27; 8 bases are a match to TRBD2. The germline CDR1 and CDR2 sequences are MNHEY and SMNVEV (reference sequence). The CDR3 runs to 17 residues. V lost 4 bases and J lost 2; bases outside the gene matches: 11. The CDR3 here is CASSSAVASGYTDTQYF. CDR3 DNA sequence: TGTGCCAGCAGTTCGGCCGTGGCTAGCGGGTACACAGATACGCAGTATTTT.

The J gene is TRBJ2-7, the V gene TRBV4-2; a weak D match, TRBD2 (5 bases). V was pared by 4 bases and J by 0 bases, with 16 bases between. The CDR3 totals 16 residues. Germline V CDR1 and CDR2: LGHNA, YNFKEQ. The CDR3 coding sequence is TGTGCCAGCAGCCCCCTCCTAGCCCGAAGCTCCTACGAGCAGTACTTC. This gives the protein CASSPLLARSSYEQYF.

The chain combines TRBV18 with TRBJ2-2, with D uncertain. Germline CDR1 KGHSH, CDR2 LQKENI. The ends were cut back, 2 bases at V and 0 bases at J, with 7 bases in the middle. The CDR3 extends over 15 amino acids. DNA of the CDR3: TGTGCCAGCTCACCATTAGTTACGAACACCGGGGAGCTGTTTTTT. This encodes CASSPLVTNTGELFF.

CDR3 loop: CASSLVPYEQYF. In DNA form, the CDR3 reads TGTGCCAGCAGCCTAGTACCCTACGAGCAGTACTTC. The rearrangement joins TRBV28 to TRBJ2-7, with D hard to call. This CDR3 spans 12 amino acids. The V and J ends lost 6 bases and 2 bases respectively, with 8 bases between them. CDR1 is MDHEN and CDR2 is SYDVKM in the germline V gene. The full variable domain, completed using reference TRBV28 and TRBJ2-7, is DVKVTQSSRYLVKRTGEKVFLECVQDMDHENMFWYRQDPGLGLRLIYFSYDVKMKEKGDIPEGYSVSREKKERFSLILESASTNQTSMYLCASSLVPYEQYFGPGTRLTVT.

This chain connects TRBV28 to TRBJ2-3, with 9 bases identical to TRBD1. The J segment lost 3 bases and the V segment lost 5 bases, leaving 6 bases of the junction unmatched. CDR3 length equals 15 residues. From germline, CDR1 is MDHEN and CDR2 SYDVKM. The CDR3 here is CASSPPGQGTDTQYF. The DNA for the CDR3 is TGTGCCAGCAGTCCCCCGGGACAGGGTACAGATACGCAGTATTTT.

CDR3 protein: CASSLSGGNRGYTF. In DNA, the CDR3 is TGTGCCAGCAGTTTGTCAGGTGGTAACCGCGGCTACACCTTC. V is TRBV27 and J is TRBJ1-2; D call uncertain. The V end was cut by 3 bases, the J end by 8 bases, with 16 bases between. The germline V gene encodes CDR1 MNHEY and CDR2 SMNVEV (reference sequence). This CDR3 is built from 14 residues.

The chain is built from TRBV6-1 and TRBJ2-3; 8 nucleotides agree with TRBD1. V lost 1 base, J lost 0 bases, and 12 bases stayed unmatched. The CDR3 has 19 amino acids. The germline V gene has CDR1 MNHNS and CDR2 SASEGT. This chain's CDR3 is CASSEGSQGASPSTDTQYF. For the CDR3, the DNA is TGTGCCAGCAGTGAAGGTTCGCAGGGGGCTTCCCCTAGCACAGATACGCAGTATTTT.

The chain combines TRBV11-2 with TRBJ2-2; D unresolved. Germline loops: CDR1 SGHAT, CDR2 FQNNGV. The V gene lost 2 bases and the J gene lost 1 base, with 5 bases spanning the gap. This CDR3 is 14 amino acids long. The CDR3 here is CASSLSRNTGELFF. The DNA for the CDR3 is TGTGCCAGCAGCTTATCCAGGAACACCGGGGAGCTGTTTTTT.

The chain is built from TRBV19 and TRBJ1-2, with TRBD1 matching 8 bases. V trimming: 6 bases; J trimming: 4 bases; junction bases outside the gene matches: 7. The germline V gene encodes CDR1 LNHDA and CDR2 SQIVND (reference sequence). There are 14 residues in the CDR3. CDR3 protein: CASRTGQGGYGYTF. Here the CDR3 DNA reads TGTGCCAGTAGAACCGGACAGGGTGGCTATGGCTACACCTTC.

The rearrangement uses TRBV5-6 and TRBJ2-5; 7 nucleotides agree with TRBD1. Trimming took 5 bases from V and 4 from J; bases not matched to a gene: 5. Germline V lookup: CDR1 SGHDT, CDR2 YYEEEE. This CDR3 has 13 amino acids. The CDR3 DNA sequence: TGTGCCAGCAGACAGACAGGGACAGAGACCCAGTACTTC. Amino acids: CASRQTGTETQYF.

The chain couples TRBV24-1 to TRBJ1-1; D is undetermined. This CDR3 contains 13 residues. Trimming took off 5 bases at V and 5 bases at J, with 11 bases between the two ends. CDR1 KGHDR and CDR2 SFDVKD come from the germline V gene. The CDR3 protein is CATSADPGTEAFF. For the CDR3, the DNA is TGTGCCACCAGTGCCGATCCGGGGACTGAAGCTTTCTTT.

The rearrangement uses TRBV6-6 and TRBJ2-1; 9 bases align to TRBD1. This CDR3 contains 15 residues. V lost 7 bases to trimming and J lost 2 bases; unmatched junction nucleotides: 6. Per germline, CDR1 MNHNY and CDR2 SVGAGI (reference sequence). The CDR3 region has the DNA TGTGCCAGCATCCCGGGACAGGGCACCTACAATGAGCAGTTCTTC. The encoded protein is CASIPGQGTYNEQFF.

This clone showed up just once. The V call is TRBV7-2, the J call TRBJ2-3; TRBD1 agrees at 7 bases. The CDR3 spans 13 residues. V shed 6 bases and J 3 bases; nucleotides not matched to a gene: 3. Germline-derived CDR1 and CDR2 are SGHTA and FQGNSA. The CDR3 sequence is CASRKGATDTQYF. Written as DNA, the CDR3 is TGTGCCAGCAGAAAGGGGGCGACAGATACGCAGTATTTT.

This chain connects TRBV4-2 to TRBJ2-7; D is possibly TRBD2 (5 bases). The V end lost 4 bases, the J end lost 2 bases, and 12 bases lay between the germline ends. CDR1 and CDR2 from the germline V gene are LGHNA and YNFKEQ. This CDR3 contains 14 residues. The CDR3 protein is CASSRELGTYEQYF. CDR3 coding DNA: TGTGCCAGCAGCCGTGAGCTCGGGACCTACGAGCAGTACTTC.

The chain is built from TRBV24-1 and TRBJ2-3, with D possibly being TRBD2 (6 bases). V was clipped by 4 bases and J by 7 bases, with 17 bases between them. There are 15 residues in the CDR3. Germline lookup yields CDR1 KGHDR and CDR2 SFDVKD. In DNA form, the CDR3 reads TGTGCCACCAGTGAGGGACTTCTCCAGAAGAATACGCAGTATTTT. It yields the protein CATSEGLLQKNTQYF.

This chain uses TRBV7-2 with TRBJ2-5; 7 bases fit TRBD1. Germline V gene sequence: CDR1 SGHTA, CDR2 FQGNSA. Unmatched junction bases numbered 6, after V lost 3 bases and J lost 5 bases. This CDR3 spans 14 amino acids. CDR3 sequence: CASSLGRGRETQYF. CDR3 coding DNA: TGTGCCAGCAGCTTGGGTAGGGGGCGGGAGACCCAGTACTTC.

The V gene is TRBV2, the J gene TRBJ1-1, with a weak D call TRBD1 (6 bases). Germline V gene sequence: CDR1 SNHLY, CDR2 FYNNEI. The CDR3 extends over 16 amino acids. The V gene lost 7 bases and the J gene lost 0 bases, with 18 bases spanning the gap. The CDR3 nucleotides are TGTGCCAGCATTCGAGACAGGAGCTACATGAACACTGAAGCTTTCTTT. Its translation: CASIRDRSYMNTEAFF.

V usage is TRBV9 and J usage is TRBJ2-7, with 13 bases aligning to TRBD2. From germline, CDR1 is SGDLS and CDR2 YYNGEE. There are 17 residues in the CDR3. The V and J ends lost 4 bases and 6 bases, in that order; junction bases with no gene match: 13. The CDR3 sequence: CASSPGGLAGSQFEQYF. The CDR3, as DNA: TGTGCCAGCAGCCCAGGGGGACTAGCGGGATCCCAATTCGAGCAGTACTTC.

V usage is TRBV7-8 and J usage is TRBJ2-1, with TRBD1 as a possible D gene (5 bases). The CDR3 spans 14 residues. Deletions cut 7 bases from V and 2 bases from J, with 12 bases between. Germline V gives CDR1 SGHVS, CDR2 FQNEAQ. The CDR3 DNA reads TGTGCCAGCACTCAGGGTAAAGCCTACAATGAGCAGTTCTTC. It yields the protein CASTQGKAYNEQFF.

As for this clone: This sample includes further DNA sequences coding for the same CDR3. This chain links TRBV28 with TRBJ1-5; D is unclear. CDR3 length: 12 amino acids. With 6 bases removed from V and 2 bases from J, the gap between germline ends came to 5 bases. The germline V gene has CDR1 MDHEN and CDR2 SYDVKM. CDR3 protein: CASSPGNQPQHF. The CDR3 DNA reads TGTGCCAGCAGCCCAGGCAATCAGCCCCAGCATTTT. Together with reference TRBV28 and TRBJ1-5, the CDR3 gives the full variable domain: DVKVTQSSRYLVKRTGEKVFLECVQDMDHENMFWYRQDPGLGLRLIYFSYDVKMKEKGDIPEGYSVSREKKERFSLILESASTNQTSMYLCASSPGNQPQHFGDGTRLSIL.

This rearrangement joins TRBV10-1 to TRBJ1-3; D gene unclear. The V gene's germline CDR1 is WNHNN and CDR2 SYGVQD (reference sequence). The CDR3 is 15 residues long. V lost 2 bases to trimming and J lost 3 bases, with 11 bases between them. The DNA of the CDR3 is TGCGCCAGCAGTGAGAGGCAGGTCTATGGAAACACCATATATTTT. This sequence encodes CASSERQVYGNTIYF.

V is TRBV5-1 and J is TRBJ1-6, with D possibly matching TRBD1 (5 bases). This CDR3 region has 15 residues. Per germline, CDR1 SGHRS and CDR2 YFSETQ. V lost 0 bases, J lost 8 bases, and 12 bases lay in between. Here the CDR3 DNA reads TGCGCCAGCAGCTTGGGGCAGGGAGGGGATTCACCCCTCCACTTT. This translates into CASSLGQGGDSPLHF.

This chain connects TRBV5-1 to TRBJ1-2, with 8 bases fitting TRBD1. Looked up from germline, CDR1 is SGHRS and CDR2 is YFSETQ. V dropped 4 bases and J dropped 4; count of bases not matched to a gene: 3. This CDR3 spans 13 amino acids. The CDR3 spells CASSEQGGYGYTF. DNA of the CDR3: TGCGCCAGCAGCGAACAGGGGGGCTATGGCTACACCTTC.

CDR3 nucleotides: TGTGCCAGCAGACGACAGGGGATAACTGAAGCTTTCTTT. It yields the protein CASRRQGITEAFF. The chain employs TRBV28 and TRBJ1-1; 8 bases line up with TRBD1. This CDR3 is built from 13 residues. In germline, CDR1 is MDHEN, CDR2 SYDVKM. After removal of 6 bases from V and 5 bases from J, the junction contained 5 bases not matched to a gene.

This chain joins TRBV5-1 and TRBJ2-7; TRBD2 matches 8 bases. The CDR3 has 16 amino acids. CDR1 SGHRS and CDR2 YFSETQ come from the germline V gene. Trimming at V came to 0 bases and at J to 3 bases, leaving 8 bases not matched to a gene. CDR3 sequence: CASSLGRLAGDYEQYF. The CDR3 DNA reads as TGCGCCAGCAGCTTGGGACGGCTAGCGGGTGACTACGAGCAGTACTTC.

The chain links TRBV6-2 or TRBV6-3 to TRBJ2-2; TRBD1 might be the D (5 bases). The CDR3 runs 15 residues. V lost 4 bases and J 1 base, leaving 10 bases between the germline ends. From germline, CDR1 is MNHEY and CDR2 SVGEGT. CDR3: CASSSGSVNTGELFF. The CDR3 DNA sequence: TGTGCCAGCAGTTCAGGGTCTGTGAACACCGGGGAGCTGTTTTTT.

The V gene is TRBV7-9, the J gene TRBJ2-5, with D maybe TRBD2 (5 bases). This CDR3 contains 15 residues. CDR1 is SEHNR and CDR2 is FQNEAQ in the germline V gene (reference sequence). The ends were cut back, 5 bases at V and 2 bases at J, with 15 bases in the middle. The CDR3 loop reads CASSATSDLQETQYF. The CDR3 nucleotides are TGTGCCAGCAGCGCAACTAGTGACCTGCAAGAGACCCAGTACTTC. The full variable domain, its missing parts supplied by reference TRBV7-9 and TRBJ2-5, is DTGVSQNPRHKITKRGQNVTFRCDPISEHNRLYWYRQTLGQGPEFLTYFQNEAQLEKSRLLSDRFSAERPKGSFSTLEIQRTEQGDSAMYLCASSATSDLQETQYFGPGTRLLVL.

The chain joins TRBV10-3 to TRBJ2-7; possibly TRBD1 for D (5 bases). Trimming took off 10 bases at V and 2 bases at J, with 18 bases between the two ends. The CDR3 extends over 14 amino acids. From germline, CDR1 is ENHRY and CDR2 SYGVKD. The CDR3 nucleotides are TGTGCCACCACCGGGTCCTGGGGCACCTACGAGCAGTACTTC. Protein product: CATTGSWGTYEQYF.

The gene calls are TRBV2 and TRBJ2-7, with TRBD2 as a possible D gene (6 bases). V was cut by 7 bases and J by 5 bases, with 21 bases left in between. Germline loops: CDR1 SNHLY, CDR2 FYNNEI. The CDR3 loop spans 15 amino acids. The CDR3 sequence: CASIRGGPPGDEQYF. CDR3 in DNA: TGTGCCAGCATAAGGGGAGGACCGCCGGGTGACGAGCAGTACTTC.

This chain connects TRBV28 to TRBJ2-1, with D perhaps matching TRBD2 (5 bases). Trimming stripped 7 bases from V and 2 bases from J, with 15 bases between. Germline V CDR1 and CDR2: MDHEN, SYDVKM. This CDR3 spans 15 amino acids. CDR3 bases: TGTGCCAGCATTTGGGCTGTCGGGACCTACAATGAGCAGTTCTTC. Translated, it gives CASIWAVGTYNEQFF. Full variable domain (rest looked up from reference TRBV28 and TRBJ2-1): DVKVTQSSRYLVKRTGEKVFLECVQDMDHENMFWYRQDPGLGLRLIYFSYDVKMKEKGDIPEGYSVSREKKERFSLILESASTNQTSMYLCASIWAVGTYNEQFFGPGTRLTVL.